Presented here are 9 T cell receptor beta chains from one specimen sequenced in a study of human T cells and chemical hapten exposure. Separate cDNA molecules received unique molecular identifiers, which the library attached to them. TCRdb reanalysed the reads using MiXCR and keeps one entry per CDR3 protein. The sample consists of about 120,000 distinct CDR3 sequences, 8.5% of them appearing once. The total RNA was obtained from whole blood that was not fractionated. Source material: whole blood. All receptors come from a human donor in good health. Some clones in this sample may be carry-over from other donors' samples.

In this sample, this clonotype turned up many times. V gene TRBV24-1 combines with J gene TRBJ2-1; D is possibly TRBD1 or TRBD2 (5 bases each). The CDR3 consists of 15 residues. Germline V gene data show CDR1 as KGHDR and CDR2 as SFDVKD. The V end lost 4 bases, the J end lost 5 bases, and 14 bases lay between the germline ends. CDR3 region: CATSETRDDHNEQFF. The CDR3 DNA is TGTGCCACCAGTGAAACCCGGGACGACCACAATGAGCAGTTCTTC.

This clonotype has more than one count but fewer than ten. The CDR3 nucleotides read TGTGCCATCAGTGGGACAAGGGATACGCAGTATTTT. Its translation: CAISGTRDTQYF. The rearrangement links TRBV10-3 to TRBJ2-3, with D possibly TRBD1 on 5 matching bases. The CDR3 totals 12 residues. V was shortened by 4 bases and J by 6 bases, with 8 bases between the two germline ends. CDR1 and CDR2 (germline): ENHRY, SYGVKD.

This clonotype was seen a handful of times. The chain couples TRBV28 to TRBJ2-1; possibly TRBD1 for D (7 bases). CDR1 MDHEN and CDR2 SYDVKM come from the germline V gene. The CDR3 is 14 amino acids. V lost 6 bases to trimming and J lost 8 bases, with 17 bases between them. CDR3: CASSLGQEGDEQFF. CDR3 in DNA: TGTGCCAGCAGCCTCGGACAGGAGGGCGATGAGCAGTTCTTC.

This clonotype was seen only a few times. J is TRBJ2-1 and V is TRBV25-1; D perhaps matches TRBD2 (7 bases). This CDR3 contains 15 residues. Deletions cut 1 base from V and 10 bases from J, with 17 bases between. Germline CDR1 MGHDK, CDR2 SYGVNS. The CDR3 DNA follows: TGTGCCAGCAGTGAATCGGGGGGCCCGGACGGGGAGCAGTTCTTC. Residues: CASSESGGPDGEQFF.

This sequence joins TRBV12-5 and TRBJ2-1; D ambiguous. The CDR3 has 12 residues. Germline lookup yields CDR1 LGHNT and CDR2 FRNRAP. Between the trimmed V and J ends, which lost 2 bases and 7 bases, there was a span of 6 bases. CDR3 amino acids: CASGLSKNEQFF. CDR3 DNA sequence: TGTGCTAGTGGTTTGAGTAAAAATGAGCAGTTCTTC.

This clonotype has only a few counts. The rearrangement links TRBV30 to TRBJ2-3; 11 nucleotides match TRBD2. This CDR3 region has 14 residues. From germline, CDR1 is GTSNPN and CDR2 SVGIG (reference sequence). With 7 bases clipped from V and 5 bases from J, the junction kept 8 bases outside the gene matches. The chain's CDR3 is CAFPLAGVGDTQYF. CDR3 DNA: TGTGCCTTCCCACTAGCGGGAGTGGGAGATACGCAGTATTTT. Based on the CDR3 plus reference TRBV30 and TRBJ2-3, the full variable domain is SQTIHQWPATLVQPVGSPLSLECTVEGTSNPNLYWYRQAAGRGLQLLFYSVGIGQISSEVPQNLSASRPQDRQFILSSKKLLLSDSGFYLCAFPLAGVGDTQYFGPGTRLTVL.

This clonotype was picked up a small number of times. This chain joins TRBV14 and TRBJ1-1; TRBD1 matches at 7 bases. Germline V gives CDR1 SGHDN, CDR2 FVKESK. Trimming cost V 10 bases and J 3 bases; bases outside gene matches: 8. This CDR3 contains 13 residues. The CDR3: CATKSRGDTEAFF. CDR3 bases: TGTGCCACCAAGTCCAGGGGGGACACTGAAGCTTTCTTT.

The table lists this clonotype with a few counts. This chain links TRBV6-5 with TRBJ2-1; D is perhaps TRBD2 (5 bases). Germline V lookup: CDR1 MNHEY, CDR2 SVGAGI. V lost 6 bases, J lost 5 bases, and 14 bases lay in between. The CDR3 spans 14 residues. Written as DNA, the CDR3 is TGTGCCAGCAGCCTCGGAGGAGGTCACAATGAGCAGTTCTTC. It codes for CASSLGGGHNEQFF.

This clonotype was found a few times. This chain connects TRBV12-5 to TRBJ2-3; no reliable D call. Germline CDR1 reads LGHNT; CDR2 reads FRNRAP. The CDR3 has 13 residues. Trimming left V 1 base short and J 6 bases short, with 8 bases between. The CDR3 here is CASGLGPADTQYF. The CDR3 region has the DNA TGTGCTAGTGGTTTGGGACCCGCGGATACGCAGTATTTT.